The next 30 T cell receptor beta chains were all read from a single sample in a study of T-cell reconstitution after alpha-beta-depleted transplantation in children. Unique molecular identifiers were incorporated when the TCRbeta library was constructed. MiXCR was run by TCRdb on the PCR reads, yielding one entry per CDR3 protein. The table lists hundreds of thousands of distinct CDR3 sequences, 10% to 15% of them singletons. The material was PBMCs, mostly from graft donor cells, obtained 360 days after TCRalphabeta/CD19-depleted stem cell transplant. Every receptor here comes from a male patient aged 5 to 17 who had a stem cell transplant for acute myeloid leukemia, so the T cells may come from the graft donor.

A single count supports this clonotype. This chain links TRBV6-2 or TRBV6-3 with TRBJ1-1; D unclear. The CDR3 length is 14 residues. Germline values: CDR1 MNHEY, CDR2 SVGEGT. Trimming took off 2 bases at V and 0 bases at J, with 7 bases between the two ends. Here the CDR3 reads CASSYGLVNTEAFF. The CDR3 DNA sequence: TGTGCCAGCAGTTACGGGCTGGTGAACACTGAAGCTTTCTTT.

The rearrangement joins TRBV2 to TRBJ2-7, with 13 bases identical to TRBD2. CDR1 and CDR2 from the germline V gene are SNHLY and FYNNEI. V lost 8 bases to trimming and J lost 7 bases; unmatched junction nucleotides: 14. CDR3 length equals 16 residues. The CDR3 is CASPLLGLAGAGEQYF. CDR3 sequence (DNA): TGTGCCAGCCCTCTCCTCGGACTAGCGGGAGCAGGGGAGCAGTACTTC.

The table lists this clonotype with a few counts. V usage is TRBV7-3 and J usage is TRBJ2-1, with 13 nucleotides matching TRBD2. Germline V gene data show CDR1 as SGHTA and CDR2 as FQGTGA. CDR3 size: 17 residues. V was pared by 1 base and J by 2 bases, with 2 bases of the junction left unmatched. The CDR3 loop is CASSLRTSGGPYNEQFF. CDR3 sequence (DNA): TGTGCCAGCAGCTTAAGGACTAGCGGGGGACCCTACAATGAGCAGTTCTTC.

This clonotype was seen ten or more times. The chain couples TRBV6-6 to TRBJ2-7; TRBD1 matches 9 bases. Looked up from germline, CDR1 is MNHNY and CDR2 is SVGAGI (reference sequence). This CDR3 contains 12 residues. The junction had 0 bases not matched to a gene; V was cut back by 6 bases and J by 3 bases. The CDR3 loop is CASRTGGYEQYF. CDR3 DNA sequence: TGTGCCAGCAGGACAGGGGGCTACGAGCAGTACTTC.

J is TRBJ2-7 and V is TRBV14; 12 nucleotides align to TRBD2. Per germline, CDR1 SGHDN and CDR2 FVKESK. This CDR3 comprises 13 residues. J was trimmed by 6 bases and V by 10 bases; bases with no gene match: 7. This CDR3 is CATTRLAGVEQYF. As DNA, the CDR3 is TGTGCCACTACTAGACTAGCGGGAGTCGAGCAGTACTTC. Supplemented by reference TRBV14 and TRBJ2-7, the full variable domain reads EAGVTQFPSHSVIEKGQTVTLRCDPISGHDNLYWYRRVMGKEIKFLLHFVKESKQDESGMPNNRFLAERTGGTYSTLKVQPAELEDSGVYFCATTRLAGVEQYFGPGTRLTVT.

The rearrangement links TRBV20-1 to TRBJ1-1; 7 nucleotides agree with TRBD1. Germline values: CDR1 DFQATT, CDR2 SNEGSKA (reference sequence). This CDR3 has 14 residues. V was pared by 3 bases and J by 3 bases, with 7 bases of the junction left unmatched. The CDR3: CSARAGGSHTEAFF. The CDR3 DNA reads TGCAGTGCTAGGGCAGGGGGGTCGCACACTGAAGCTTTCTTT.

The genes are TRBV10-3 and TRBJ2-7; D possibly corresponds to TRBD2 (6 bases). V gave up 7 bases and J gave up 5 bases, with 21 bases separating them. The CDR3 runs to 15 residues. Germline CDR1 is ENHRY and CDR2 is SYGVKD. The DNA of the CDR3 is TGTGCCATCACCCGAGAGGGATATGGAGGGGACGAGCAGTACTTC. It translates to CAITREGYGGDEQYF.

V and J are TRBV20-1 and TRBJ2-5; maybe TRBD1 (5 bases). The CDR3 is 13 residues long. Germline V gene data show CDR1 as DFQATT and CDR2 as SNEGSKA (reference sequence). V lost 2 bases and J 4 bases, leaving 11 bases between the germline ends. DNA of the CDR3: TGCAGTGCTAGATCACAGGTGGGAGAGACCCAGTACTTC. Protein product: CSARSQVGETQYF.

The chain combines TRBV5-5 with TRBJ2-7; D possibly corresponds to TRBD2 (5 bases). V lost 1 base and J 13 bases, leaving 12 bases between the germline ends. Germline CDR1 and CDR2: SGHKS and YYEKEE (reference sequence). The CDR3 has 11 amino acids. The CDR3 DNA reads as TGTGCCAGCAGCTTGACGGGATCCTTATACTTC. Translation: CASSLTGSLYF.

The rearrangement uses TRBV7-2 and TRBJ2-5, with TRBD2 identical over 8 bases. CDR1 SGHTA and CDR2 FQGNSA come from the germline V gene. This CDR3 contains 16 residues. The ends lost 5 bases at V and 7 bases at J; junction bases unmatched: 15. This chain's CDR3 is CASSPPGLEGLGTQYF. The CDR3 bases are TGTGCCAGCAGCCCACCGGGACTAGAGGGCCTAGGGACCCAGTACTTC.

This clonotype has only a few counts. The chain uses TRBV12-5 and TRBJ2-2; 14 nucleotides align to TRBD2. V lost 9 bases to trimming and J lost 3 bases; unmatched junction nucleotides: 21. Germline CDR1 reads LGHNT; CDR2 reads FRNRAP. This CDR3 spans 21 amino acids. CDR3 nucleotides: TGTGCTAGCCCTCCATCGTGGGGGACTAGCGGGAGCATTCAGGACACCGGGGAGCTGTTTTTT. Translated: CASPPSWGTSGSIQDTGELFF.

The rearrangement joins TRBV6-2 or TRBV6-3 to TRBJ2-1; 7 positions match TRBD2. V lost 5 bases to trimming and J lost 2 bases; unmatched junction nucleotides: 9. The CDR3 spans 16 residues. The germline CDR1 and CDR2 sequences are MNHEY and SVGEGT. The CDR3 DNA reads as TGTGCCAGCAGTACCCCTGAGGGGAGGGCCTACAATGAGCAGTTCTTC. This codes for CASSTPEGRAYNEQFF.

In this sample, this clonotype turned up a few times. The rearrangement links TRBV5-5 to TRBJ2-5, with 7 bases fitting TRBD1. The germline V gene has CDR1 SGHKS and CDR2 YYEKEE (reference sequence). The CDR3 totals 14 residues. The junction had 1 base not matched to a gene; V was cut back by 1 base and J by 1 base. CDR3 sequence reads: CASSLQGVQETQYF. DNA for the CDR3: TGTGCCAGCAGCTTGCAGGGGGTCCAAGAGACCCAGTACTTC. The whole variable domain, filled in from reference TRBV5-5 and TRBJ2-5, reads DAGVTQSPTHLIKTRGQQVTLRCSPISGHKSVSWYQQVLGQGPQFIFQYYEKEERGRGNFPDRFSARQFPNYSSELNVNALLLGDSALYLCASSLQGVQETQYFGPGTRLLVL.

This clonotype was recorded a few times. The rearrangement uses TRBV20-1 and TRBJ2-5; perhaps TRBD2 as D (5 bases). Trimming left V 0 bases short and J 4 bases short, with 15 bases between. Germline values: CDR1 DFQATT, CDR2 SNEGSKA (reference sequence). The CDR3 contains 15 residues. The CDR3 protein is CSARERTPLIETQYF. CDR3 nucleotides: TGCAGTGCTAGAGAAAGGACTCCTCTCATAGAGACCCAGTACTTC.

The chain carries TRBV6-5 and TRBJ2-7, with D perhaps TRBD1 (6 bases). The ends were cut back, 0 bases at V and 3 bases at J, with 18 bases in the middle. CDR3 length equals 17 residues. Germline lookup yields CDR1 MNHEY and CDR2 SVGAGI. The CDR3 sequence is CASSYSYSGTLDYEQYF. CDR3 bases: TGTGCCAGCAGTTACTCGTACTCCGGGACACTAGACTACGAGCAGTACTTC.

This clonotype was recorded a few times. The genes are TRBV30 and TRBJ2-1, with no clear D. The V and J ends lost 7 bases and 4 bases respectively, with 11 bases between them. Germline CDR1 reads GTSNPN; CDR2 reads SVGIG (reference sequence). The CDR3 length is 12 residues. In DNA, the CDR3 is TGTGCCTCCTACATGGGTTACAATGAGCAGTTCTTC. Translating it yields CASYMGYNEQFF.

The CDR3 bases are TGCGCCAGCAGCTTCCTGGGGGTTAACTATGGCTACACCTTC. It is translated as CASSFLGVNYGYTF. This chain links TRBV5-1 with TRBJ1-2, with a tentative D call TRBD1 (5 bases). Germline V CDR1 and CDR2: SGHRS, YFSETQ. This CDR3 spans 14 amino acids. Trimming shortened V by 2 bases and J by 1 base, and 9 bases separated the two germline ends.

This clonotype was seen repeatedly, ten times or more. The chain is built from TRBV12-3 or TRBV12-4 and TRBJ2-7; 10 nucleotides align to TRBD2. With V trimmed by 6 bases and J by 8 bases, 4 bases remained unmatched. This CDR3 spans 12 amino acids. The CDR3 region is CASRPLAGKQYF. DNA for the CDR3: TGTGCCAGCAGGCCACTAGCGGGAAAGCAGTACTTC.

The rearrangement links TRBV9 to TRBJ2-5, with D maybe TRBD2 (5 bases). The CDR3 is made up of 14 amino acids. Germline lookup yields CDR1 SGDLS and CDR2 YYNGEE. The germline V and J ends were trimmed by 0 bases and 2 bases, with 8 bases remaining between them. The CDR3 coding sequence is TGTGCCAGCAGCGTAGGGGGAGAACAAGAGACCCAGTACTTC. This encodes CASSVGGEQETQYF.

The genes are TRBV7-6 and TRBJ2-7, with TRBD2 matching 15 bases. The germline CDR1 and CDR2 sequences are SGHVS and FNYEAQ. This CDR3 is built from 18 residues. Unmatched junction bases numbered 5, after V lost 0 bases and J lost 2 bases. CDR3 amino acids: CASSLASGLAGGTYEQYF. The DNA of the CDR3 is TGTGCCAGCAGCTTAGCCTCGGGACTAGCGGGAGGTACCTACGAGCAGTACTTC.

This chain uses TRBV20-1 with TRBJ1-1, with D unclear. Trimming took off 4 bases at V and 10 bases at J, with 7 bases between the two ends. In germline, CDR1 is DFQATT, CDR2 SNEGSKA (reference sequence). The CDR3 covers 9 residues. In DNA, the CDR3 is TGCAGTGCTATATATGGAGCTTTCTTT. Encoded protein: CSAIYGAFF.

In this sample, this clonotype turned up a few times. This chain joins TRBV7-2 and TRBJ2-7, with D perhaps TRBD2 (6 bases). The CDR3 totals 14 residues. Germline values: CDR1 SGHTA, CDR2 FQGNSA. Trimming took 1 base from V and 3 from J, leaving 10 bases between them. CDR3 sequence: CASSLDGSGYEQYF. CDR3 in DNA: TGTGCCAGCAGCTTAGATGGTAGCGGCTACGAGCAGTACTTC.

This chain joins TRBV29-1 and TRBJ2-7; 10 bases match TRBD1. Germline CDR1 SQVTM, CDR2 ANQGSEA. Germline trimming cut 0 bases from V and 3 bases from J; bases unmatched to any gene: 8. The CDR3 is 16 amino acids. As DNA, the CDR3 is TGCAGCGTTGAAGATTCGATGGGACAGGGGTACTACGAGCAGTACTTC. Translated, it gives CSVEDSMGQGYYEQYF.

This clonotype was recorded many times. This chain's CDR3 is CASSLSPGGAPLHF. The DNA of the CDR3 is TGCGCCAGCAGCTTGTCGCCCGGGGGAGCACCCCTCCACTTT. This chain connects TRBV5-1 to TRBJ1-6; possibly TRBD1 for D (5 bases). V lost 1 base and J 11 bases, leaving 13 bases between the germline ends. Germline CDR1 SGHRS, CDR2 YFSETQ. The CDR3 sequence is 14 residues long. Drawing the rest from reference TRBV5-1 and TRBJ1-6, the complete variable domain is KAGVTQTPRYLIKTRGQQVTLSCSPISGHRSVSWYQQTPGQGLQFLFEYFSETQRNKGNFPGRFSGRQFSNSRSEMNVSTLELGDSALYLCASSLSPGGAPLHFGNGTRLTVT.

This clonotype turned up a few times. This sequence joins TRBV15 and TRBJ2-7; no clear D. Trimming removed 1 base at V and 4 bases at J, with 5 bases between. The CDR3 sequence is 12 residues long. Per the germline V gene, CDR1 is LNHNV and CDR2 is YYDKDF (reference sequence). The CDR3 coding sequence is TGTGCCACCAGCAGAGCCCAATACGAGCAGTACTTC. This encodes CATSRAQYEQYF.

In this sample, this clonotype turned up a few times. The genes are TRBV30 and TRBJ2-2; D is undetermined. Germline-derived CDR1 and CDR2 are GTSNPN and SVGIG (reference sequence). Trimming took off 0 bases at V and 7 bases at J, with 9 bases between the two ends. The CDR3 extends over 13 amino acids. CDR3 region: CAWSVTSHGELFF. The CDR3 DNA is TGTGCCTGGAGTGTAACCAGTCACGGGGAGCTGTTTTTT.

This clonotype was observed a few times. The rearrangement uses TRBV7-3 and TRBJ2-1; D is uncertain. Trimming left V 2 bases short and J 2 bases short, with 10 bases between. CDR3 length: 15 amino acids. Germline CDR1 reads SGHTA; CDR2 reads FQGTGA. DNA of the CDR3: TGTGCCAGCAGCTTAGCGTGGTACCCCTACAATGAGCAGTTCTTC. Its translation: CASSLAWYPYNEQFF.

The V gene is TRBV13, the J gene TRBJ1-1; D is possibly TRBD1 (5 bases). The V end was cut by 5 bases, the J end by 0 bases, with 16 bases between. The CDR3 loop spans 16 amino acids. Germline loops: CDR1 PRHDT, CDR2 FYEKMQ (reference sequence). CDR3 region: CASSPQGGAMNTEAFF. The DNA for the CDR3 is TGTGCCAGCAGCCCGCAGGGAGGGGCCATGAACACTGAAGCTTTCTTT. Full variable domain (rest looked up from reference TRBV13 and TRBJ1-1): AAGVIQSPRHLIKEKRETATLKCYPIPRHDTVYWYQQGPGQDPQFLISFYEKMQSDKGSIPDRFSAQQFSDYHSELNMSSLELGDSALYFCASSPQGGAMNTEAFFGQGTRLTVV.

This clonotype was seen only a few times. V is TRBV27 and J is TRBJ2-6, with 7 bases aligning to TRBD2. J gave up 4 bases and V 5 bases, and 14 bases lay outside the gene matches. The CDR3 runs to 18 residues. Germline CDR1 is MNHEY and CDR2 is SMNVEV (reference sequence). The DNA of the CDR3 is TGTGCCAGCAGTAGCAGTAGCGGGCGAAGCCGGGGGGCCAACGTCCTGACTTTC. This translates into CASSSSSGRSRGANVLTF.

The sample holds many counts of this clonotype. This chain connects TRBV6-5 to TRBJ2-7; 8 bases align to TRBD2. The CDR3 length is 14 residues. The ends lost 2 bases at V and 7 bases at J; junction bases unmatched: 7. Germline CDR1 is MNHEY and CDR2 is SVGAGI. The DNA of the CDR3 is TGTGCCAGCAGTTACGGAGCGGGAGCGAGGGAGCAGTACTTC. Translation: CASSYGAGAREQYF.